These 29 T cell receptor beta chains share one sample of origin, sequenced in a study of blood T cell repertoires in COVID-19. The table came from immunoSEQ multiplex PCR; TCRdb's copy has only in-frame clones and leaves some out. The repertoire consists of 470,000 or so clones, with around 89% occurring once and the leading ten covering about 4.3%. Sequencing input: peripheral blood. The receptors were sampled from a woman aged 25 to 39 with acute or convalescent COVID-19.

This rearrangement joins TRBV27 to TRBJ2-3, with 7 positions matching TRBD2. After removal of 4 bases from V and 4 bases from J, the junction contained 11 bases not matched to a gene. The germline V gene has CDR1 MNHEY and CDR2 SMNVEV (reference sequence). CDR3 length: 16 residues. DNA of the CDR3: TGTGCCAGCAGTTCACGACTAGCAACACCCCCAGATACGCAGTATTTT. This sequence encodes CASSSRLATPPDTQYF.

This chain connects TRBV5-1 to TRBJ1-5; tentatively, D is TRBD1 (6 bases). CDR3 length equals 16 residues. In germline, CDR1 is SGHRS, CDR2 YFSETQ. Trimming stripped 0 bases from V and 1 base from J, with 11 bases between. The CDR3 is CASSLAGGGSNQPQHF. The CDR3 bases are TGCGCCAGCAGCTTGGCGGGAGGGGGGAGCAATCAGCCCCAGCATTTT.

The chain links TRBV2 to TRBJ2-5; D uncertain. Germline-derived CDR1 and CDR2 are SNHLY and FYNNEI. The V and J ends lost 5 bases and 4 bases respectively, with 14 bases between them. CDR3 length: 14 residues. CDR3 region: CASSSTTVAETQYF. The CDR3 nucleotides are TGTGCCAGCAGTTCTACTACGGTGGCAGAGACCCAGTACTTC. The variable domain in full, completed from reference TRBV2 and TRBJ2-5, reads EPEVTQTPSHQVTQMGQEVILRCVPISNHLYFYWYRQILGQKVEFLVSFYNNEISEKSEIFDDQFSVERPDGSNFTLKIRSTKLEDSAMYFCASSSTTVAETQYFGPGTRLLVL.

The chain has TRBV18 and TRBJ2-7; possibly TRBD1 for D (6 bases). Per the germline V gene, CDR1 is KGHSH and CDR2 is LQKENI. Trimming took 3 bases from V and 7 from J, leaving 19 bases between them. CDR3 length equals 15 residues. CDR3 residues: CASSPGAVLPREQYF. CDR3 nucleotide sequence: TGTGCCAGCTCACCGGGGGCGGTCCTACCGCGTGAGCAGTACTTC.

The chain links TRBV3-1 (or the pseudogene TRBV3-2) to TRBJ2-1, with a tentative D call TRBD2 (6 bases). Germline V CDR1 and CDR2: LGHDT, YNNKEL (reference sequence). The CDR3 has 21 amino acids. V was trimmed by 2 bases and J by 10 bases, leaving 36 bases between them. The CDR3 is CASSQPWASGLAPVSMLEQFF. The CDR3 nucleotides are TGTGCCAGCAGCCAACCCTGGGCAAGCGGGCTAGCCCCTGTGAGCATGTTAGAGCAGTTCTTC.

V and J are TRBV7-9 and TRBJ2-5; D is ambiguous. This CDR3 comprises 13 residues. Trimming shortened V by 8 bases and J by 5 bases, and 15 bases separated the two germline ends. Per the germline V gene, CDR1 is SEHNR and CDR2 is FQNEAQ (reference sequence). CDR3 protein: CASRLRGPETQYF. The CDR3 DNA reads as TGTGCCAGCCGGCTGAGAGGCCCGGAGACCCAGTACTTC.

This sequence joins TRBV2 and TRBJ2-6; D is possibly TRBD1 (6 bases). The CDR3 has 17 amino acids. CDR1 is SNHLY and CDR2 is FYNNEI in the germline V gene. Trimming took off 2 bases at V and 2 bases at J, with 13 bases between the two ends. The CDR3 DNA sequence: TGTGCCAGCAGTGAAAGGGGGAGTACGGCTGGGGCCAACGTCCTGACTTTC. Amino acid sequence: CASSERGSTAGANVLTF. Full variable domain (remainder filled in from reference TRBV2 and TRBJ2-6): EPEVTQTPSHQVTQMGQEVILRCVPISNHLYFYWYRQILGQKVEFLVSFYNNEISEKSEIFDDQFSVERPDGSNFTLKIRSTKLEDSAMYFCASSERGSTAGANVLTFGAGSRLTVL.

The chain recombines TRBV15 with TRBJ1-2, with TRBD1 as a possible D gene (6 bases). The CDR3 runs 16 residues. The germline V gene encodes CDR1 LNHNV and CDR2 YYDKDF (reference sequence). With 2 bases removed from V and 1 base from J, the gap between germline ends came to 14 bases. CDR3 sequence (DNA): TGTGCCACCAGCAGACCATTGGACAGCGATAACTATGGCTACACCTTC. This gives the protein CATSRPLDSDNYGYTF.

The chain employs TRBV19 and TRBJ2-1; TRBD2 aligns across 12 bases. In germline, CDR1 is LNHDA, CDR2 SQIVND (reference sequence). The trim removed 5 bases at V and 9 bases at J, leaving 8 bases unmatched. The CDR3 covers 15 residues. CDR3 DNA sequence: TGTGCCAGTAGTGTTCCTAGCGGGGGGGCCCGTGAGCAGTTCTTC. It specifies CASSVPSGGAREQFF.

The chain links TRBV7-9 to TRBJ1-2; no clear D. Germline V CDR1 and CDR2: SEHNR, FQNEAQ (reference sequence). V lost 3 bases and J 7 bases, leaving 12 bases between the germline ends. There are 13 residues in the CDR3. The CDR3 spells CASSFSGWFGYTF. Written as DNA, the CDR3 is TGTGCCAGCAGCTTCTCGGGTTGGTTTGGCTACACCTTC.

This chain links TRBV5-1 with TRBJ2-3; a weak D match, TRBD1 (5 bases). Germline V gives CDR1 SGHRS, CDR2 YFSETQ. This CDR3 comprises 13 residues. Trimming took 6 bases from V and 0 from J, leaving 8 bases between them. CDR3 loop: CASKQESTDTQYF. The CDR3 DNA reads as TGCGCCAGCAAACAGGAGAGCACAGATACGCAGTATTTT.

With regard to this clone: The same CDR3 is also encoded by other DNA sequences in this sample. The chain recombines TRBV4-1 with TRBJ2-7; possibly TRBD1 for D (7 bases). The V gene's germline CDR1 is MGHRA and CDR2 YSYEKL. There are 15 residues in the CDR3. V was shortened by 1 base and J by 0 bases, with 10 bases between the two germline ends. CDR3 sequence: CASSQGRDSSYEQYF. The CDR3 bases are TGCGCCAGCAGCCAAGGGAGGGACAGCTCCTACGAGCAGTACTTC.

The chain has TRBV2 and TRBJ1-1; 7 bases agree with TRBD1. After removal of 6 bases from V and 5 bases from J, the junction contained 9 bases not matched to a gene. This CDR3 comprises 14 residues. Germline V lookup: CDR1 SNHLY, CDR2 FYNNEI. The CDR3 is CASSLQGQGTEAFF. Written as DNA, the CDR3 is TGTGCCAGCAGCTTACAGGGGCAGGGGACTGAAGCTTTCTTT.

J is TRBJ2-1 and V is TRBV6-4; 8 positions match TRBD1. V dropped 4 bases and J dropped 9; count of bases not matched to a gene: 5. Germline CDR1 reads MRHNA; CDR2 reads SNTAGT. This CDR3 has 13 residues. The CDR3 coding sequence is TGTGCCAGCAGTGTCCAACAGGGGGGTGAGCAGTTCTTC. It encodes CASSVQQGGEQFF.

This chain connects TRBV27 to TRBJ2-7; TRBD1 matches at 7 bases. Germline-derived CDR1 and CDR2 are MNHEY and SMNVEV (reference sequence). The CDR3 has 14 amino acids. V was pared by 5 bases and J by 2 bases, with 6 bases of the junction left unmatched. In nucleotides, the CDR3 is TGTGCCAGCAGTCAAAGACAGGGACCCTACGAGCAGTACTTC. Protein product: CASSQRQGPYEQYF.

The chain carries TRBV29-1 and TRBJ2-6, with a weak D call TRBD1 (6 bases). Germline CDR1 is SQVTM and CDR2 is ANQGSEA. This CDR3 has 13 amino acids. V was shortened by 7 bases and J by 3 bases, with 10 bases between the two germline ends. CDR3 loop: CSATGNGANVLTF. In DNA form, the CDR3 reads TGCAGCGCCACAGGGAATGGGGCCAACGTCCTGACTTTC.

CDR3 loop: CSVGKTSGLAGIHEQFF. The CDR3 bases are TGCAGCGTTGGAAAAACCTCTGGACTAGCGGGAATCCATGAGCAGTTCTTC. V gene TRBV29-1 combines with J gene TRBJ2-1; 12 bases agree with TRBD2. V shed 4 bases, J shed 8 bases, and the junction held 15 bases outside the gene matches. CDR3 length: 17 amino acids. Germline CDR1 and CDR2: SQVTM and ANQGSEA.

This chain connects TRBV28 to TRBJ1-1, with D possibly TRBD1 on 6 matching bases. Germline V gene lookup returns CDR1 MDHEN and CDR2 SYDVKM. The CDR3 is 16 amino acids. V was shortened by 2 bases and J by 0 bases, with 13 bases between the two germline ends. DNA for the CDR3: TGTGCCAGCAGTTTAAGGCAGGGGAGAATGAACACTGAAGCTTTCTTT. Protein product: CASSLRQGRMNTEAFF.

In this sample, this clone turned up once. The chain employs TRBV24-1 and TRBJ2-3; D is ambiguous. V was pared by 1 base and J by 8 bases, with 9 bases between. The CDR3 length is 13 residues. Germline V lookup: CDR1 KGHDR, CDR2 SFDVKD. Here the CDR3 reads CATSDFGLRTQYF. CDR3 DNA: TGTGCCACCAGTGATTTTGGGCTTCGTACGCAGTATTTT.

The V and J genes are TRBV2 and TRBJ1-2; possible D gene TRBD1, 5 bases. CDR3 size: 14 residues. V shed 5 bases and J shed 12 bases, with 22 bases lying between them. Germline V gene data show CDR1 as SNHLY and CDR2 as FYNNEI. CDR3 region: CASSPRGDSYEDTF. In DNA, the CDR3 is TGTGCCAGCAGTCCCCGGGGGGATTCCTATGAGGACACCTTC.

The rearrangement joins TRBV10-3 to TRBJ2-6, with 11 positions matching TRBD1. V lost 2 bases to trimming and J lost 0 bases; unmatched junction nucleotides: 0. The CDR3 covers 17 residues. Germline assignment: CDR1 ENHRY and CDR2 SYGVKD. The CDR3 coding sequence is TGTGCCATCAGTGAGGGGACAGGGGGCTCTGGGGCCAACGTCCTGACTTTC. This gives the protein CAISEGTGGSGANVLTF.

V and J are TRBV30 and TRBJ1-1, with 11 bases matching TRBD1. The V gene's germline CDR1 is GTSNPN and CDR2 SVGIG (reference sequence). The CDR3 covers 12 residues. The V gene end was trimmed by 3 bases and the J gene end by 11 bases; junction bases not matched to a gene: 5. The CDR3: CAWSGGDRGAFF. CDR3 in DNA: TGTGCCTGGAGCGGGGGGGACAGGGGGGCTTTCTTT.

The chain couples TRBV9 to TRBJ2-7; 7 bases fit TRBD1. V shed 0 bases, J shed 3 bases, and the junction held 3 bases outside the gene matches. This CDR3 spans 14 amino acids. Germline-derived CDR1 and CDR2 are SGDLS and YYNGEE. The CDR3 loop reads CASSVGGTVYEQYF. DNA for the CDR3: TGTGCCAGCAGCGTAGGAGGGACAGTCTACGAGCAGTACTTC. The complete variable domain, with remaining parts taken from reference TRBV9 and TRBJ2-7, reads DSGVTQTPKHLITATGQRVTLRCSPRSGDLSVYWYQQSLDQGLQFLIQYYNGEERAKGNILERFSAQQFPDLHSELNLSSLELGDSALYFCASSVGGTVYEQYFGPGTRLTVT.

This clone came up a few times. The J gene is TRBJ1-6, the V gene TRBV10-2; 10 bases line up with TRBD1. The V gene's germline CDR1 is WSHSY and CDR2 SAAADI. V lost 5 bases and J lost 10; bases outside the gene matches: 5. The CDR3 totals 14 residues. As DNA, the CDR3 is TGCGCCAGCAGTCCTGGACAGGGGGGCTCACCCCTCCACTTT. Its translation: CASSPGQGGSPLHF.

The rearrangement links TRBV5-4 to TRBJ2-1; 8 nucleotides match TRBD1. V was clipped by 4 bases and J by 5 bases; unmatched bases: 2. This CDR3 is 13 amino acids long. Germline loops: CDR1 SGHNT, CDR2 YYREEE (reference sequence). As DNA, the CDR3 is TGTGCCAGCAGCGAGACAGGGGACAATGAGCAGTTCTTC. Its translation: CASSETGDNEQFF.

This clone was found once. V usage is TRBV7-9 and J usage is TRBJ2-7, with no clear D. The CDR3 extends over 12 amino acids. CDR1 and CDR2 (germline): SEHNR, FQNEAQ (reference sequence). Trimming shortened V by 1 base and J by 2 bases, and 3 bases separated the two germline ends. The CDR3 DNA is TGTGCCAGCAGCTTAGAGCCCTACGAGCAGTACTTC. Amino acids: CASSLEPYEQYF.

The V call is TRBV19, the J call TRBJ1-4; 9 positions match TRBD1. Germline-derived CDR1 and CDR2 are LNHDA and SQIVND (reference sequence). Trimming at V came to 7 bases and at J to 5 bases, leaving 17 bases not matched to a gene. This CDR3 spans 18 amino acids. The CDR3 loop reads CASKTRGQGPSRNEKLFF. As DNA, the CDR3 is TGTGCCAGTAAAACTCGGGGACAGGGTCCCTCGCGGAATGAAAAACTGTTTTTT.

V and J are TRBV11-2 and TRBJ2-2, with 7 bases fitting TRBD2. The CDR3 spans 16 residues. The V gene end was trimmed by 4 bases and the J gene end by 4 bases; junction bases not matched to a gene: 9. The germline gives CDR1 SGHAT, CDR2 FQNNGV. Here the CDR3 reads CASSWPSSGSTGELFF. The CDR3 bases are TGTGCCAGCAGCTGGCCGTCTAGCGGATCCACCGGGGAGCTGTTTTTT.

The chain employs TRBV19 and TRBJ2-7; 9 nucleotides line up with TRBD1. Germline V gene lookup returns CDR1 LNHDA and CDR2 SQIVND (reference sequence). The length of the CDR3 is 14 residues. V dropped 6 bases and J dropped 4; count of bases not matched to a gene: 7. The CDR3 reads CASSGTDRGYEQYF. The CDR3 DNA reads TGTGCCAGTAGCGGGACGGACAGGGGTTACGAGCAGTACTTC.